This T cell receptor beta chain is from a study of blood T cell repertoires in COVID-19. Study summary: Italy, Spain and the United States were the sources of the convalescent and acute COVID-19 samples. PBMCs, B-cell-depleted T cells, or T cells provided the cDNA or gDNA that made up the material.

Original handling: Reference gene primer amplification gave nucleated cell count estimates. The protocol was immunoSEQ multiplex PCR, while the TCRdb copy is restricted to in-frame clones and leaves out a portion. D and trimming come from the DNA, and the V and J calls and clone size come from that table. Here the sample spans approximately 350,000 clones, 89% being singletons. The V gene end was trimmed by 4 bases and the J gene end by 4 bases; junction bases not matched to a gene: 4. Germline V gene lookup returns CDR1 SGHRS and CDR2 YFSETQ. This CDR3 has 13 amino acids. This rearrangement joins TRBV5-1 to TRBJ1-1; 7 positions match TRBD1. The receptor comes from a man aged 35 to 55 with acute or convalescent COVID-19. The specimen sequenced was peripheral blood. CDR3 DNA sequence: TGCGCCAGCAGCCCACAGGGGCTCACTGAAGCTTTCTTT. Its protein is CASSPQGLTEAFF.